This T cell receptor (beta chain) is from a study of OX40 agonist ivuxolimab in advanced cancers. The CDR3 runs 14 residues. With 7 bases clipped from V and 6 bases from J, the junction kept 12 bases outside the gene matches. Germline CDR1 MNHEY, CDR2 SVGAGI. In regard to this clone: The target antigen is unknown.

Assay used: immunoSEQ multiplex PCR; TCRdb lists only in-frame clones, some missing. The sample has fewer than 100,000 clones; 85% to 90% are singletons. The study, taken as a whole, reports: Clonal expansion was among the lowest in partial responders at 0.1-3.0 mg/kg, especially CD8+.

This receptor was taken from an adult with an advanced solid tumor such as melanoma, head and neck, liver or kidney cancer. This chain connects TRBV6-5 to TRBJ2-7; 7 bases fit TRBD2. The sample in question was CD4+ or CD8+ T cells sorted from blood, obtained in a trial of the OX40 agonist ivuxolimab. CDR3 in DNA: TGTGCCAGCAACCCCTATTCGGGGGGTCGCGAGCAGTACTTC. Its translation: CASNPYSGGREQYF.